The 23 T cell receptor beta chains reported below all come from one sample, sequenced in a study of identical twins. MiXCR, applied by TCRdb to the 5' RACE reads, yields one record per CDR3 protein. The sample holds 200,000 to 250,000 distinct CDR3 sequences, about 11% seen once. What was sequenced was memory T cells sorted from blood. All receptors derive from a man between 50 and 59 years old in good health.

This clonotype appeared many times. V usage is TRBV10-2 and J usage is TRBJ2-6; D is unresolved. The V gene lost 3 bases and the J gene lost 1 base, with 13 bases spanning the gap. The CDR3 sequence is 17 residues long. The germline gives CDR1 WSHSY, CDR2 SAAADI. The CDR3 DNA follows: TGCGCCAGCAGTGACTCGACCTTTAGGTCTGGGGCCAACGTCCTGACTTTC. Its translation is CASSDSTFRSGANVLTF.

CDR3 loop: CASSLLGQGYEQYF. CDR3 coding DNA: TGCGCCAGCAGCTTGCTAGGACAGGGCTACGAGCAGTACTTC. The chain links TRBV5-1 to TRBJ2-7, with 8 nucleotides matching TRBD1. The CDR3 is 14 amino acids. Germline assignment: CDR1 SGHRS and CDR2 YFSETQ. The J segment lost 3 bases and the V segment lost 1 base, leaving 3 bases of the junction unmatched. The complete variable domain, with remaining parts taken from reference TRBV5-1 and TRBJ2-7, reads KAGVTQTPRYLIKTRGQQVTLSCSPISGHRSVSWYQQTPGQGLQFLFEYFSETQRNKGNFPGRFSGRQFSNSRSEMNVSTLELGDSALYLCASSLLGQGYEQYFGPGTRLTVT.

This clonotype was seen at least ten times. The V call is TRBV6-2 or TRBV6-3, the J call TRBJ2-6; a weak D match, TRBD1 (5 bases). CDR1 MNHEY and CDR2 SVGEGT come from the germline V gene. The V end was cut by 6 bases, the J end by 0 bases, with 9 bases between. The CDR3 extends over 15 amino acids. The CDR3 loop is CASRQDSSGANVLTF. For the CDR3, the DNA is TGTGCCAGCAGACAAGACAGCTCTGGGGCCAACGTCCTGACTTTC.

This clonotype was recorded at least ten times. V gene TRBV6-1 combines with J gene TRBJ2-1; 10 nucleotides align to TRBD2. Unmatched junction bases numbered 5, after V lost 6 bases and J lost 3 bases. CDR1 and CDR2 (germline): MNHNS, SASEGT. This CDR3 comprises 15 residues. The CDR3 DNA sequence: TGTGCCAGCAGCTGGAGCGGGGGGGTCTACAATGAGCAGTTCTTC. This sequence encodes CASSWSGGVYNEQFF.

This clonotype has only a few counts. V and J are TRBV7-3 and TRBJ2-2; 9 positions match TRBD1. Germline V gene data show CDR1 as SGHTA and CDR2 as FQGTGA. J was trimmed by 6 bases and V by 5 bases; bases with no gene match: 4. This CDR3 has 14 residues. As DNA, the CDR3 is TGTGCCAGCAGCCGGGGACAGGGTGCCGGGGAGCTGTTTTTT. Protein sequence: CASSRGQGAGELFF.

This clonotype has a count of ten or more. The V gene is TRBV13, the J gene TRBJ1-1, with D possibly TRBD1 on 5 matching bases. The germline V gene encodes CDR1 PRHDT and CDR2 FYEKMQ (reference sequence). This CDR3 has 16 residues. V lost 2 bases, J lost 0 bases, and 13 bases lay in between. CDR3 DNA: TGTGCCAGCAGCTTACCCCTAGGGACGATGAACACTGAAGCTTTCTTT. Translating it yields CASSLPLGTMNTEAFF.

The rearrangement uses TRBV27 and TRBJ1-2; 7 bases are shared with TRBD1. The CDR3 totals 14 residues. V shed 3 bases, J shed 10 bases, and the junction held 11 bases outside the gene matches. Looked up from germline, CDR1 is MNHEY and CDR2 is SMNVEV (reference sequence). The CDR3 protein is CASSFRTGPGDYTF. DNA of the CDR3: TGTGCCAGCAGTTTCAGGACAGGTCCGGGGGACTACACCTTC.

This clonotype was observed at least ten times. The chain recombines TRBV6-6 with TRBJ1-1, with D hard to call. Per germline, CDR1 MNHNY and CDR2 SVGAGI (reference sequence). This CDR3 contains 14 residues. V shed 2 bases and J shed 2 bases, with 9 bases lying between them. This CDR3 is CASSYEAANTEAFF. The CDR3 bases are TGTGCCAGCAGTTACGAGGCAGCTAACACTGAAGCTTTCTTT.

This clonotype was picked up many times. The chain links TRBV27 to TRBJ1-5; no clear D. Germline values: CDR1 MNHEY, CDR2 SMNVEV (reference sequence). V shed 2 bases and J shed 2 bases, with 10 bases lying between them. This CDR3 region has 15 residues. The CDR3 nucleotides read TGTGCCAGCAGTTTAGCGGGTTGGGGCAATCAGCCCCAGCATTTT. Translated: CASSLAGWGNQPQHF.

This clonotype has just a few counts. The rearrangement joins TRBV28 to TRBJ2-7; D not resolved. The CDR3 covers 13 residues. Trimming cost V 7 bases and J 2 bases, with 12 bases left between them. Germline V gives CDR1 MDHEN, CDR2 SYDVKM. The CDR3 here is CASTSPPTYEQYF. CDR3 nucleotides: TGTGCCAGCACTTCGCCCCCTACCTACGAGCAGTACTTC.

With regard to this clonotype: A much bigger clone sits one base away, suggesting this may be a read error. V usage is TRBV27 and J usage is TRBJ2-3; D possibly corresponds to TRBD2 (5 bases). The V gene's germline CDR1 is MNHEY and CDR2 SMNVEV (reference sequence). Trimming cost V 3 bases and J 1 base, with 20 bases left between them. The CDR3 is made up of 18 amino acids. This CDR3 reads CASSFKLGDLRGTDTQYF. CDR3 coding DNA: TGTGCCAGCAGTTTTAAACTAGGAGACCTCCGAGGCACAGATACGCAGTATTTT.

The J gene is TRBJ2-7, the V gene TRBV28; weak D call: TRBD1 (7 bases). The CDR3 totals 15 residues. Germline V CDR1 and CDR2: MDHEN, SYDVKM. V gave up 1 base and J gave up 7 bases, with 17 bases separating them. The CDR3 here is CASSLSGGGRGEQYF. The CDR3 DNA reads as TGTGCCAGCAGTTTATCCGGAGGGGGCCGAGGGGAGCAGTACTTC.

The chain links TRBV11-2 to TRBJ2-1; D is unclear. The CDR3 loop spans 12 amino acids. Per germline, CDR1 SGHAT and CDR2 FQNNGV. V was pared by 0 bases and J by 10 bases, with 7 bases between. The DNA of the CDR3 is TGTGCCAGCAGCTTAGAGTTTCTGGAGCAGTTCTTC. Protein: CASSLEFLEQFF.

This clonotype was detected many times. The V and J genes are TRBV7-2 and TRBJ2-7, with a tentative D call TRBD1 (6 bases). Germline values: CDR1 SGHTA, CDR2 FQGNSA. Deletions cut 6 bases from V and 4 bases from J, with 13 bases between. The CDR3 consists of 13 residues. The CDR3 coding sequence is TGTGCCAGCAGGACAGGTGCTTCATACGAGCAGTACTTC. Protein product: CASRTGASYEQYF.

In its sample, this clonotype was seen many times. The rearrangement joins TRBV7-8 to TRBJ1-1; a weak D match, TRBD1 (5 bases). This CDR3 is 14 amino acids long. V was shortened by 1 base and J by 3 bases, with 9 bases between the two germline ends. Germline loops: CDR1 SGHVS, CDR2 FQNEAQ. CDR3 amino acids: CASSLERGYTEAFF. The CDR3 DNA reads as TGTGCCAGCAGCTTAGAGAGGGGATACACTGAAGCTTTCTTT.

This clonotype has a count of ten or more. One end of the junction fails to match germline, which may point to a read error. The CDR3 DNA reads as TGCGCCAGCAGCCAGGCTACAGGGGTGACTAATGAAAATCTGTTTTTT. Its translation: CASSQATGVTNENLFF. This rearrangement joins TRBV4-3 to TRBJ1-4, with TRBD1 matching 7 bases. This CDR3 comprises 16 residues. Per germline, CDR1 LGHNA and CDR2 YSLEER.

This clonotype was detected many times. The chain uses TRBV4-3 and TRBJ2-7; 8 bases agree with TRBD1. This CDR3 comprises 13 residues. V dropped 3 bases and J dropped 8; count of bases not matched to a gene: 6. From germline, CDR1 is LGHNA and CDR2 YSLEER. The CDR3 region is CASSQSTGGKQYF. CDR3 bases: TGCGCCAGCAGCCAGTCCACAGGGGGGAAGCAGTACTTC.

In its sample, this clonotype was seen many times. The chain has TRBV3-1 and TRBJ1-5; D is unresolved. The CDR3 sequence is 16 residues long. The V and J ends lost 1 base and 4 bases respectively, with 14 bases between them. Germline V gene lookup returns CDR1 LGHDT and CDR2 YNNKEL (reference sequence). For the CDR3, the DNA is TGTGCCAGCAGCCAAGGAGGCAGAGCAAGGAATCAGCCCCAGCATTTT. Its translation is CASSQGGRARNQPQHF.

This clonotype occurred many times. This chain uses TRBV2 with TRBJ2-3, with D perhaps assigned TRBD1 or TRBD2 (6 bases each). Germline V CDR1 and CDR2: SNHLY, FYNNEI. Trimming took off 6 bases at V and 0 bases at J, with 10 bases between the two ends. The CDR3 totals 14 residues. The CDR3 coding sequence is TGTGCCAGCAGCAGGGGACTGAGCACAGATACGCAGTATTTT. Amino acids: CASSRGLSTDTQYF.

The genes are TRBV29-1 and TRBJ1-5, with 7 bases aligning to TRBD1. Germline CDR1 reads SQVTM; CDR2 reads ANQGSEA. The V segment lost 6 bases and the J segment 5 bases; nucleotides outside the gene matches: 10. There are 14 residues in the CDR3. This chain's CDR3 is CSVALGGPDQPQHF. The CDR3 DNA follows: TGCAGCGTGGCACTAGGGGGCCCAGATCAGCCCCAGCATTTT.

A few counts support this clonotype. The V gene is TRBV7-2, the J gene TRBJ1-5; D uncertain. V lost 1 base and J 4 bases, leaving 8 bases between the germline ends. The CDR3 consists of 14 residues. The V gene's germline CDR1 is SGHTA and CDR2 FQGNSA. The CDR3 DNA sequence: TGTGCCAGCAGCTTAGGGCAGATAAATCAGCCCCAGCATTTT. It codes for CASSLGQINQPQHF. The variable domain in full, with the rest retrieved from reference TRBV7-2 and TRBJ1-5, is GAGVSQSPSNKVTEKGKDVELRCDPISGHTALYWYRQSLGQGLEFLIYFQGNSAPDKSGLPSDRFSAERTGGSVSTLTIQRTQQEDSAVYLCASSLGQINQPQHFGDGTRLSIL.

Ten or more counts support this clonotype. DNA of the CDR3: TGTGCCAGCAGCTACGTCCGGGACCCAGCCTACGAGCAGTACTTC. Translation: CASSYVRDPAYEQYF. V usage is TRBV28 and J usage is TRBJ2-7, with D tentatively TRBD1 or TRBD2 (5 bases each). The germline gives CDR1 MDHEN, CDR2 SYDVKM. The CDR3 runs 15 residues. V lost 6 bases, J lost 2 bases, and 17 bases lay in between.

This clonotype was recorded a few times. Here the CDR3 reads CASSLSPSPGQGAMGETQYF. The CDR3 region has the DNA TGCGCCAGCAGTCTGAGCCCTTCTCCGGGACAGGGGGCTATGGGGGAGACCCAGTACTTC. The chain uses TRBV23-1 and TRBJ2-5; 12 bases match TRBD1. TRBV23-1 is an ORF, and what it does is uncertain. The CDR3 extends over 20 amino acids. V lost 4 bases, J lost 5 bases, and 20 bases stayed unmatched.